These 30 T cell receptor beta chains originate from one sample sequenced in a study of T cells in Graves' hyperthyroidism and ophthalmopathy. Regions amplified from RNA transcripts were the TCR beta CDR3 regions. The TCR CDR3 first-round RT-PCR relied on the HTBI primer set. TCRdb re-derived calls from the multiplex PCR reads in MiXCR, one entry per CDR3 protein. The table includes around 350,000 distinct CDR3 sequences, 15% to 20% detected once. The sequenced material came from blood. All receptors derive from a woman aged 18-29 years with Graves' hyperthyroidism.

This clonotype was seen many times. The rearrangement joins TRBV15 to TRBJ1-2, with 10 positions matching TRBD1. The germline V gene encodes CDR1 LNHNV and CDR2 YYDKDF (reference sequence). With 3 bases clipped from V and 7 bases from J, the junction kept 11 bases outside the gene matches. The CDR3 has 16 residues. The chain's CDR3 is CATSRGGTGVGSGYTF. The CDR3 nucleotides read TGTGCCACCAGCAGGGGCGGGACAGGGGTTGGAAGTGGCTACACCTTC.

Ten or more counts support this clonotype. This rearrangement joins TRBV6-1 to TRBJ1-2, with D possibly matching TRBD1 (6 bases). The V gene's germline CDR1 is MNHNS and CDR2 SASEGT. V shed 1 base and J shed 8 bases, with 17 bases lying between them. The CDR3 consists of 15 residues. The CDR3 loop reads CASSEGDWAGQGYTF. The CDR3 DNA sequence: TGTGCCAGCAGTGAAGGAGATTGGGCGGGACAAGGCTACACCTTC.

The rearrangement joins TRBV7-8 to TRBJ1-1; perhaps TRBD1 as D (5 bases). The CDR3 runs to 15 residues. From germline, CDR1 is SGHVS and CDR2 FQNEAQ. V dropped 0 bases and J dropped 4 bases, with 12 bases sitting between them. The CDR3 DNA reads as TGTGCCAGCAGCTTAGCGAGGCAGGGATTCACTGAAGCTTTCTTT. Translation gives CASSLARQGFTEAFF.

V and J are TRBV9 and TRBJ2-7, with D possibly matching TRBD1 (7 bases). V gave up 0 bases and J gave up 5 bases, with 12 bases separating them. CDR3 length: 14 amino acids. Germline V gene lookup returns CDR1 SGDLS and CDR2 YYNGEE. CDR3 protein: CASSVAGGGDEQYF. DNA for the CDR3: TGTGCCAGCAGCGTAGCCGGAGGGGGCGACGAGCAGTACTTC.

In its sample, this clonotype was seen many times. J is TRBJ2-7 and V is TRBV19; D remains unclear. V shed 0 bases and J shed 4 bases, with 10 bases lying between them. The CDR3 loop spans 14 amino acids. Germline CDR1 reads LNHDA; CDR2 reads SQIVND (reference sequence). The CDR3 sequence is CASSIESREYEQYF. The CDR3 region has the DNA TGTGCCAGTAGTATAGAGAGTAGGGAATACGAGCAGTACTTC.

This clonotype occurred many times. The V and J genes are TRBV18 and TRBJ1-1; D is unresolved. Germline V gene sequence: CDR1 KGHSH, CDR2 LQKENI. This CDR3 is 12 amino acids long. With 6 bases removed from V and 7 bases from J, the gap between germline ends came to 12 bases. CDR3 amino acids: CASSPRGIEAFF. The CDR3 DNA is TGTGCCAGCTCCCCCCGGGGAATTGAAGCTTTCTTT. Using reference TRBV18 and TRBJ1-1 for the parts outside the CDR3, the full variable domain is NAGVMQNPRHLVRRRGQEARLRCSPMKGHSHVYWYRQLPEEGLKFMVYLQKENIIDESGMPKERFSAEFPKEGPSILRIQQVVRGDSAAYFCASSPRGIEAFFGQGTRLTVV.

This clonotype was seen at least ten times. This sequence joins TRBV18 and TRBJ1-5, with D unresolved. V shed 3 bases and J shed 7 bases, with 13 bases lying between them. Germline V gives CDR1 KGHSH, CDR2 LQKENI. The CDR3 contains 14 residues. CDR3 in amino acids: CASSPEASGQPQHF. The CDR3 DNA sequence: TGTGCCAGCTCACCCGAGGCCTCGGGCCAGCCCCAGCATTTT.

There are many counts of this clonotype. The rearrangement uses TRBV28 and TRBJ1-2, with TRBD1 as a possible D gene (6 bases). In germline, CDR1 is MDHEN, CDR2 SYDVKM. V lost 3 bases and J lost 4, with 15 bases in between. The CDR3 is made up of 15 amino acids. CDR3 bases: TGTGCCAGCAGTTTGGGGAAGGGGGTGGTCTATGGCTACACCTTC. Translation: CASSLGKGVVYGYTF.

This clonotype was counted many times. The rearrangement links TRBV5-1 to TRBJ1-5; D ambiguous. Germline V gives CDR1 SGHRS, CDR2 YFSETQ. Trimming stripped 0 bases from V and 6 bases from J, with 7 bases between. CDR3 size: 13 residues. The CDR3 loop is CASSLVEGQPQHF. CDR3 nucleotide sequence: TGCGCCAGCAGCTTGGTCGAAGGTCAGCCCCAGCATTTT.

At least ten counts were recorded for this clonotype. DNA of the CDR3: TGTGCCAGCACCCAAGCGGGGAACTCCTACGAGCAGTACTTC. Protein: CASTQAGNSYEQYF. The V call is TRBV28, the J call TRBJ2-7, with 7 nucleotides matching TRBD2. V gave up 7 bases and J gave up 0 bases; unmatched junction bases: 6. The CDR3 covers 14 residues. Looked up from germline, CDR1 is MDHEN and CDR2 is SYDVKM.

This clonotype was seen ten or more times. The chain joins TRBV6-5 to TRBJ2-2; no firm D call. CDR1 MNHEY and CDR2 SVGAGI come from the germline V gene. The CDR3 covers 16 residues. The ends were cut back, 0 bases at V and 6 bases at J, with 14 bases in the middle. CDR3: CASSYSIPDLAGELFF. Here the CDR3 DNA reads TGTGCCAGCAGTTACTCGATTCCGGATCTGGCCGGGGAGCTGTTTTTT.

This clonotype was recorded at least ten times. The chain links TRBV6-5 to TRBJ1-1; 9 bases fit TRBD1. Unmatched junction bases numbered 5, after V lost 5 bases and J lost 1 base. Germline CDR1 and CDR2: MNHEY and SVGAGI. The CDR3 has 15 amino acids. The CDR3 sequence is CASSPGGQGNTEAFF. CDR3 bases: TGTGCCAGCAGTCCCGGGGGACAGGGGAACACTGAAGCTTTCTTT.

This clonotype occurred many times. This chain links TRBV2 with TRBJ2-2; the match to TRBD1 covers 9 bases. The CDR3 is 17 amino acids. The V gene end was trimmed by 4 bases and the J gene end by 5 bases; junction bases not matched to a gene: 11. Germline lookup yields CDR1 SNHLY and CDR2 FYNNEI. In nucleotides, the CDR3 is TGTGCCAGCAGTGTTCGGACAGGGGCCATGGTTACCGGGGAGCTGTTTTTT. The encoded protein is CASSVRTGAMVTGELFF.

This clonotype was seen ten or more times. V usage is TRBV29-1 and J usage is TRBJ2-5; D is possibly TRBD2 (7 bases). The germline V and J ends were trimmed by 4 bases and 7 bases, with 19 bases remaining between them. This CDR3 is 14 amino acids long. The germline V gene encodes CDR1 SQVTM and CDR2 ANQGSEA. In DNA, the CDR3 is TGCAGCGTTGCGAGGGTGGGGGGGCCGAGGACCCAGTACTTC. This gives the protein CSVARVGGPRTQYF.

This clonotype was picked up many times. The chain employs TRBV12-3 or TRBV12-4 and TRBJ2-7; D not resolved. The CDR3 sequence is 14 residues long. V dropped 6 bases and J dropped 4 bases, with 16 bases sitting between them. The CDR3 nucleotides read TGTGCCAGCAGCTCCGAGCGCCCGGGTTACGAGCAGTACTTC. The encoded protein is CASSSERPGYEQYF.

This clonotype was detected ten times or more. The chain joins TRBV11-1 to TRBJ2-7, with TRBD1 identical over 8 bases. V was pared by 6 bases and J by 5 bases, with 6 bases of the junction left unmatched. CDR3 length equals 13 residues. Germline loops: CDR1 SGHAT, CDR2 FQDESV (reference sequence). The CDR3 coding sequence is TGTGCCAGCAGTCGTCAGGGGGCCGACGAGCAGTACTTC. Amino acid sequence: CASSRQGADEQYF.

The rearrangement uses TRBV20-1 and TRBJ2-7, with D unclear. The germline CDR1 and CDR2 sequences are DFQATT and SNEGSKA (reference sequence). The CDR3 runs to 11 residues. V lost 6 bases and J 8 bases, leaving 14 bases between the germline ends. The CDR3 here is CSAFPGPQQYF. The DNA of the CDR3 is TGCAGTGCCTTCCCCGGACCGCAGCAGTACTTC.

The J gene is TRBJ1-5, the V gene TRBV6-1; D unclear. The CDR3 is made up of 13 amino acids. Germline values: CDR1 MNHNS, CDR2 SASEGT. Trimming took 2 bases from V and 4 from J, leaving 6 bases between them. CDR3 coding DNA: TGTGCCAGCAGTGAATTTGGGAATCAGCCCCAGCATTTT. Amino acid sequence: CASSEFGNQPQHF.

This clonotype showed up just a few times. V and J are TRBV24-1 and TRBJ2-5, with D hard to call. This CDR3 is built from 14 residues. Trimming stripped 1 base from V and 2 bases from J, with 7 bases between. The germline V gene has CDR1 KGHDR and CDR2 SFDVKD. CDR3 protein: CATSDFGGQETQYF. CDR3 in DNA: TGTGCCACCAGTGATTTTGGTGGGCAAGAGACCCAGTACTTC.

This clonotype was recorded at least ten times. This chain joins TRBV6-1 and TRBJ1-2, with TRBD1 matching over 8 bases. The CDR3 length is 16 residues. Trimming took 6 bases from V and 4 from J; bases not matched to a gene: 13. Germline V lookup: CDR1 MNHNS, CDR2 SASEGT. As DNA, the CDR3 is TGTGCCAGCAGCCGACCTCCGGGACAGGCCTTCTATGGCTACACCTTC. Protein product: CASSRPPGQAFYGYTF.

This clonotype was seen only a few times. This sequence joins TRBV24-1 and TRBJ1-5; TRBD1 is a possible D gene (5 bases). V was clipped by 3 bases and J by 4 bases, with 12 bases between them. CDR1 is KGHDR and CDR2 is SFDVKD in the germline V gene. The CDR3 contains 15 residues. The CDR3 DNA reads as TGTGCCACCAGTGATGCTGGACGGGGGAATCAGCCCCAGCATTTT. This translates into CATSDAGRGNQPQHF.

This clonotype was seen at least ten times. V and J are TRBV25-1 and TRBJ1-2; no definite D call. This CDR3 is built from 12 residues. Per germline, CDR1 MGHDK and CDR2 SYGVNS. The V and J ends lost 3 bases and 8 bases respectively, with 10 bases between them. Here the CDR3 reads CASSENGQGYTF. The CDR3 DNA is TGTGCCAGCAGTGAGAATGGGCAGGGCTACACCTTC.

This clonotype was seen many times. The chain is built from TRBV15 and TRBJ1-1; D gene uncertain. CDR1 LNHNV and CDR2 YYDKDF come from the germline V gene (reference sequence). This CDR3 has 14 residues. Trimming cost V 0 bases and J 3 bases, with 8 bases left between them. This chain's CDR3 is CATSREPSDTEAFF. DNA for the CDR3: TGTGCCACCAGCAGAGAACCGTCTGACACTGAAGCTTTCTTT.

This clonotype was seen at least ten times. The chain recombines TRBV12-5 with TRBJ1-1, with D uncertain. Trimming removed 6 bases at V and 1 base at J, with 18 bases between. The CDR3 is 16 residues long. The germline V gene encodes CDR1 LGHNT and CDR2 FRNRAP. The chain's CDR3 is CASGSNRETSNTEAFF. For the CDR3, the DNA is TGTGCTAGTGGCTCAAACCGGGAAACCTCGAACACTGAAGCTTTCTTT.

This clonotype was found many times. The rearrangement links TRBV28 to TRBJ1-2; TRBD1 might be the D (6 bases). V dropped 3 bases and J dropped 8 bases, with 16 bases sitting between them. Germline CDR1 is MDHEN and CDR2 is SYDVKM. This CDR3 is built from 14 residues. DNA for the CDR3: TGTGCCAGCAGTTTGGGACGGGGACACTTAGGCTACACCTTC. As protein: CASSLGRGHLGYTF.

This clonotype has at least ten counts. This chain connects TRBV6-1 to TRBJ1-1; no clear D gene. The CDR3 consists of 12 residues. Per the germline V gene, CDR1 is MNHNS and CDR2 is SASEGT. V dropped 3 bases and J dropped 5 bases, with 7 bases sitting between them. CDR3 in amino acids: CASSDLGTEAFF. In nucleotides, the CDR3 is TGTGCCAGCAGTGACCTTGGTACTGAAGCTTTCTTT.

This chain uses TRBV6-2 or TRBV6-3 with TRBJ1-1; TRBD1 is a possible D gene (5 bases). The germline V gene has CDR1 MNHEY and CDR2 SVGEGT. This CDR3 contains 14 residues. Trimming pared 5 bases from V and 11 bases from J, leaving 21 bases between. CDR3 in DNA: TGTGCCAGCAGTATGATGCTCGGATCGACAGTCGCTTTCTTT. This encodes CASSMMLGSTVAFF.

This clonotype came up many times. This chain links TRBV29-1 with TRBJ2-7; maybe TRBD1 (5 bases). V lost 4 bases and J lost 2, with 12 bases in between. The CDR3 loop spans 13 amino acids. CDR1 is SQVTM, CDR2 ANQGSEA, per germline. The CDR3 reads CSVVGQGPYEQYF. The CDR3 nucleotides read TGCAGCGTTGTGGGGCAGGGCCCCTACGAGCAGTACTTC.

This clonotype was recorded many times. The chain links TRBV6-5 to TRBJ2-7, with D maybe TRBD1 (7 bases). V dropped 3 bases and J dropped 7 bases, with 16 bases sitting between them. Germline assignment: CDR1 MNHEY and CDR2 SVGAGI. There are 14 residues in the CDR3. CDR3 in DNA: TGTGCCAGCAGTTATCAGGAGGGGGCAGGAGAGCAGTACTTC. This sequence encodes CASSYQEGAGEQYF.

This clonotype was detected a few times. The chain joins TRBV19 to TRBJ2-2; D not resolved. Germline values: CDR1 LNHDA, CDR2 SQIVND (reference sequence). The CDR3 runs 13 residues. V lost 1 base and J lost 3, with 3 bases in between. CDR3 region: CASSIADTGELFF. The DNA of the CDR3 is TGTGCCAGTAGTATAGCGGACACCGGGGAGCTGTTTTTT. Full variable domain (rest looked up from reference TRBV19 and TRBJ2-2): DGGITQSPKYLFRKEGQNVTLSCEQNLNHDAMYWYRQDPGQGLRLIYYSQIVNDFQKGDIAEGYSVSREKKESFPLTVTSAQKNPTAFYLCASSIADTGELFFGEGSRLTVL.